Listed here are 10 T cell receptor beta chains from one sample, sequenced in a study of T cell responses to AZD1222 COVID-19 vaccine. Clones were sequenced by immunoSEQ multiplex PCR, and TCRdb holds only the in-frame ones, with some missing. The sample has 100,000 to 150,000 clones, around nine tenths seen once. Material: peripheral blood, obtained 28 days after the second AZD1222 dose. These receptors were obtained from an adult who received the AZD1222 COVID-19 vaccine.

The chain carries TRBV30 and TRBJ1-2; a weak D match, TRBD1 (5 bases). Germline V lookup: CDR1 GTSNPN, CDR2 SVGIG (reference sequence). V lost 0 bases to trimming and J lost 8 bases, with 13 bases between them. The CDR3 sequence is 13 residues long. CDR3 residues: CAWSVWGLSGYTF. For the CDR3, the DNA is TGTGCCTGGAGTGTATGGGGACTGAGCGGCTACACCTTC.

The gene calls are TRBV6-2 or TRBV6-3 and TRBJ1-1; D is ambiguous. The CDR3 sequence is 12 residues long. V was pared by 0 bases and J by 8 bases, with 7 bases between. Per germline, CDR1 MNHEY and CDR2 SVGEGT. The CDR3 loop is CASSYSELEAFF. CDR3 DNA sequence: TGTGCCAGCAGTTACTCCGAGCTCGAAGCTTTCTTT.

The table lists this clone with a count of one. The rearrangement links TRBV5-4 to TRBJ1-3; D not resolved. In germline, CDR1 is SGHNT, CDR2 YYREEE (reference sequence). This CDR3 has 15 amino acids. The V and J ends lost 0 bases and 2 bases respectively, with 9 bases between them. CDR3 amino acids: CASSLAGVAGNTIYF. CDR3 nucleotides: TGTGCCAGCAGCTTGGCTGGAGTTGCTGGAAACACCATATATTTT.

The chain carries TRBV11-2 and TRBJ2-2; D is perhaps TRBD1 (5 bases). CDR1 SGHAT and CDR2 FQNNGV come from the germline V gene. The CDR3 consists of 15 residues. V lost 1 base to trimming and J lost 2 bases, with 8 bases between them. The CDR3 DNA reads as TGTGCCAGCAGCTTAGCTAGGGGCAACACCGGGGAGCTGTTTTTT. This sequence encodes CASSLARGNTGELFF. The complete variable domain, with remaining parts taken from reference TRBV11-2 and TRBJ2-2, reads EAGVAQSPRYKIIEKRQSVAFWCNPISGHATLYWYQQILGQGPKLLIQFQNNGVVDDSQLPKDRFSAERLKGVDSTLKIQPAKLEDSAVYLCASSLARGNTGELFFGEGSRLTVL.

The genes are TRBV7-2 and TRBJ2-3; D uncertain. The V end was cut by 2 bases, the J end by 5 bases, with 8 bases between. CDR3 length: 13 residues. The germline CDR1 and CDR2 sequences are SGHTA and FQGNSA. CDR3 DNA: TGTGCCAGCAGCTTAACGATGCGAGATACGCAGTATTTT. Translation gives CASSLTMRDTQYF. Variable domain in full (rest from reference TRBV7-2 and TRBJ2-3): GAGVSQSPSNKVTEKGKDVELRCDPISGHTALYWYRQSLGQGLEFLIYFQGNSAPDKSGLPSDRFSAERTGGSVSTLTIQRTQQEDSAVYLCASSLTMRDTQYFGPGTRLTVL.

The chain carries TRBV18 and TRBJ2-1; TRBD2 agrees at 13 bases. This CDR3 is built from 18 residues. Germline CDR1 is KGHSH and CDR2 is LQKENI. Germline trimming cut 6 bases from V and 1 base from J; bases unmatched to any gene: 9. The DNA for the CDR3 is TGTGCCAGCTCCCTTAGGACTAGCGGGAGCCATTCCTACAATGAGCAGTTCTTC. Translating gives CASSLRTSGSHSYNEQFF. The full variable domain, with the rest looked up from reference TRBV18 and TRBJ2-1, is NAGVMQNPRHLVRRRGQEARLRCSPMKGHSHVYWYRQLPEEGLKFMVYLQKENIIDESGMPKERFSAEFPKEGPSILRIQQVVRGDSAAYFCASSLRTSGSHSYNEQFFGPGTRLTVL.

This rearrangement joins TRBV12-3 or TRBV12-4 to TRBJ2-2; D not resolved. This CDR3 is built from 12 residues. V gave up 10 bases and J gave up 8 bases, with 14 bases separating them. The CDR3 reads CATSLVLGELFF. The CDR3, as DNA: TGTGCCACCTCATTGGTTTTGGGGGAGCTGTTTTTT.

The chain has TRBV6-6 and TRBJ1-3, with D possibly TRBD1 on 5 matching bases. Deletions cut 5 bases from V and 2 bases from J, with 13 bases between. Germline loops: CDR1 MNHNY, CDR2 SVGAGI (reference sequence). There are 15 residues in the CDR3. The CDR3 region is CASSDTGAAGNTIYF. The CDR3 coding sequence is TGTGCCAGCAGTGATACAGGCGCGGCTGGAAACACCATATATTTT.

The V and J genes are TRBV7-2 and TRBJ2-3; TRBD2 matches at 7 bases. V trimming: 5 bases; J trimming: 2 bases; junction bases outside the gene matches: 7. Looked up from germline, CDR1 is SGHTA and CDR2 is FQGNSA. The CDR3 has 15 amino acids. This CDR3 is CASSPGTTHTDTQYF. DNA of the CDR3: TGTGCCAGCAGCCCTGGGACTACCCACACAGATACGCAGTATTTT. The full variable domain, in which reference TRBV7-2 and TRBJ2-3 provide the parts outside the CDR3, is GAGVSQSPSNKVTEKGKDVELRCDPISGHTALYWYRQSLGQGLEFLIYFQGNSAPDKSGLPSDRFSAERTGGSVSTLTIQRTQQEDSAVYLCASSPGTTHTDTQYFGPGTRLTVL.

This clone was observed a handful of times. The chain joins TRBV6-5 to TRBJ1-3; D is unresolved. CDR1 is MNHEY and CDR2 is SVGAGI in the germline V gene. The CDR3 totals 15 residues. The V end lost 4 bases, the J end lost 1 base, and 11 bases lay between the germline ends. Written as DNA, the CDR3 is TGTGCCAGCAGTTTGACAAGTACTTCTGGAAACACCATATATTTT. This codes for CASSLTSTSGNTIYF.